The 5 T cell receptor beta chains below were found in one sample sequenced in a study of blood T cell repertoires in COVID-19 (dated by TCRdb to 2018 to 2021). The library was built by means of the immunoSEQ multiplex PCR assay. The source is immuneACCESS, and TCRdb retained only in-frame sequences with V and J called. Part of the clones is not carried over; for the studies checked, unresolved V genes explain less than half of this, and the remainder is unexplained. This sample gives under 60,000 clones in total; roughly nine tenths of them show up just once. Under 35% of the sample is held by the ten biggest clonotypes. The specimen was peripheral blood. The receptors come from a woman of 80 years or more with acute or convalescent COVID-19.

V and J are TRBV5-4 and TRBJ2-3; 9 nucleotides agree with TRBD1. CDR1 is SGHNT, CDR2 YYREEE, per germline (reference sequence). The CDR3 contains 15 residues. The V gene end was trimmed by 3 bases and the J gene end by 3 bases; junction bases not matched to a gene: 5. This chain's CDR3 is CASSSGTGRTDTQYF. The CDR3 region has the DNA TGTGCCAGCAGCTCCGGGACAGGGAGAACAGATACGCAGTATTTT.

The chain joins TRBV2 to TRBJ2-3; 7 bases line up with TRBD2. V lost 7 bases and J lost 3; bases outside the gene matches: 4. The CDR3 runs 13 residues. Germline assignment: CDR1 SNHLY and CDR2 FYNNEI. In nucleotides, the CDR3 is TGTGCCAGCAATGCGGGGGTTACAGATACGCAGTATTTT. Translated, it gives CASNAGVTDTQYF.

This clone was seen a handful of times. The J gene is TRBJ2-5, the V gene TRBV11-3; 8 bases match TRBD2. With 5 bases clipped from V and 2 bases from J, the junction kept 4 bases outside the gene matches. Germline V gene data show CDR1 as SGHNT and CDR2 as YENEEA. This CDR3 has 14 residues. The chain's CDR3 is CASSPGGPQETQYF. The CDR3 coding sequence is TGTGCCAGCAGCCCGGGGGGGCCTCAAGAGACCCAGTACTTC.

The rearrangement joins TRBV3-1 (or the pseudogene TRBV3-2) to TRBJ2-7; 10 nucleotides agree with TRBD2. The V segment lost 2 bases and the J segment 3 bases; nucleotides outside the gene matches: 10. From germline, CDR1 is LGHDT and CDR2 YNNKEL (reference sequence). This CDR3 has 17 amino acids. CDR3 nucleotides: TGTGCCAGCAGCCAACTGAGCGGGGGGGAGAGTGGCTACGAGCAGTACTTC. This translates into CASSQLSGGESGYEQYF.

V and J are TRBV7-8 and TRBJ1-2; 8 bases map to TRBD1. The CDR3 is 15 residues long. Per the germline V gene, CDR1 is SGHVS and CDR2 is FQNEAQ. J gave up 3 bases and V 5 bases, and 8 bases lay outside the gene matches. The CDR3 protein is CASSPTGAEYYGYTF. The CDR3 nucleotides are TGTGCCAGCAGCCCGACAGGGGCGGAGTACTATGGCTACACCTTC.